Each of the 13 T cell receptor beta chains below was sequenced from the same sample in a study of spatial heterogeneity in lung cancer (dated by TCRdb to between 2017 and 2020). The time point label, as the study defines it: sample taken at primary tumor resection. For TCR sequencing, whole RNA was extracted from tumor and nontumor lung tissue, or from cryopreserved PBMC samples, and no cell sorting was done. Library preparation used 5' RACE. TCRdb lists the instrument as NextSeq 500. TCRdb trimmed the raw reads at Q25, called clones with MiXCR and kept productive beta chains. Identical CDR3 protein sequences are pooled into one entry, listed with their most common genes and DNA. This sample comprises around 10,000 distinct CDR3 sequences, less than 4.5% of them detected only once. The top ten clones comprise 40% to 60% of the sample. Sequenced here: PBMCs, sampled at surgery. These receptors were obtained from a female donor with early-stage non-small cell lung cancer.

On this clonotype: The library was designed around alpha chains, so this beta chain is a stray read whose abundance carries little weight. The V call is TRBV4-2, the J call TRBJ2-7; 8 nucleotides agree with TRBD1. V lost 1 base and J lost 4; bases outside the gene matches: 6. CDR1 and CDR2 (germline): LGHNA, YNFKEQ. The CDR3 is 15 amino acids. In nucleotides, the CDR3 is TGTGCCAGCAGCCAAGCTTCGGGACAGGTATACGAGCAGTACTTC. Its translation: CASSQASGQVYEQYF.

This clonotype was counted ten times or more. This beta chain is an off-target read within a library intended for alpha chains, so its frequency means little. CDR3 protein: CASSSSGQSGLETQYF. In DNA form, the CDR3 reads TGTGCCAGCAGCTCGTCGGGACAGTCTGGACTAGAGACCCAGTACTTC. V usage is TRBV11-2 and J usage is TRBJ2-5; 7 positions match TRBD1. Germline assignment: CDR1 SGHAT and CDR2 FQNNGV. Trimming cost V 4 bases and J 4 bases; bases outside gene matches: 12. The CDR3 runs to 16 residues.

This clonotype was seen many times. With the library built for alpha chains, this beta chain is off target and its frequency is not meaningful. The chain couples TRBV5-6 to TRBJ2-3; 7 positions agree with TRBD2. The CDR3 runs 15 residues. CDR1 SGHDT and CDR2 YYEEEE come from the germline V gene. With 4 bases clipped from V and 5 bases from J, the junction kept 10 bases outside the gene matches. The CDR3 spells CASSVGLDFVDTQYF. CDR3 DNA: TGTGCCAGCAGCGTCGGACTAGATTTCGTAGATACGCAGTATTTT.

This clonotype was detected ten times or more. This beta chain is an unintended read in a library built for alpha chains; its size means little. V and J are TRBV28 and TRBJ1-3; D gene unclear. The CDR3 is 15 residues long. V lost 1 base to trimming and J lost 0 bases, with 7 bases between them. CDR1 and CDR2 (germline): MDHEN, SYDVKM. The CDR3 spells CASSLLGSSGNTIYF. The CDR3 nucleotides read TGTGCCAGCAGTTTATTGGGGAGCTCTGGAAACACCATATATTTT.

Many counts were recorded for this clonotype. Little can be read into the size of this beta chain, an off-target read in a library designed for alpha chains. The chain links TRBV27 to TRBJ2-7; D is perhaps TRBD1 or TRBD2 (6 bases each). Trimming took off 1 base at V and 4 bases at J, with 14 bases between the two ends. In germline, CDR1 is MNHEY, CDR2 SMNVEV (reference sequence). The CDR3 runs 15 residues. The CDR3 sequence: CASSLWGRGDYEQYF. CDR3 sequence (DNA): TGTGCCAGCAGTTTATGGGGAAGGGGGGATTACGAGCAGTACTTC.

By proportion, this clonotype is medium-sized (0.01 to 0.1%). The library was built for alpha chains, so this beta chain is an off-target read and its size means little. The chain has TRBV5-1 and TRBJ2-3, with D unclear. Trimming left V 4 bases short and J 1 base short, with 4 bases between. From germline, CDR1 is SGHRS and CDR2 YFSETQ. The CDR3 is 12 amino acids. CDR3 sequence: CASSPRTDTQYF. CDR3 nucleotide sequence: TGCGCCAGCAGCCCGCGCACAGATACGCAGTATTTT. Using reference TRBV5-1 and TRBJ2-3 for the parts outside the CDR3, the full variable domain is KAGVTQTPRYLIKTRGQQVTLSCSPISGHRSVSWYQQTPGQGLQFLFEYFSETQRNKGNFPGRFSGRQFSNSRSEMNVSTLELGDSALYLCASSPRTDTQYFGPGTRLTVL.

Relative to its sample, this clonotype is medium-sized. This beta chain represents an off-target read in a library built for alpha chains; its size is of limited meaning. The genes are TRBV6-6 and TRBJ2-1; TRBD2 matches at 9 bases. Per the germline V gene, CDR1 is MNHNY and CDR2 is SVGAGI (reference sequence). This CDR3 has 15 residues. The V and J ends lost 10 bases and 4 bases, in that order; junction bases with no gene match: 11. In nucleotides, the CDR3 is TGTGCCACCAACTTAGCGGGAGTGGTGTACAATGAGCAGTTCTTC. Residues: CATNLAGVVYNEQFF.

A few counts support this clonotype. This beta chain is a stray read from a library made for alpha chains; its abundance is not meaningful. This sequence joins TRBV5-6 and TRBJ2-3, with TRBD2 as a possible D gene (6 bases). The CDR3 is made up of 14 amino acids. Germline V lookup: CDR1 SGHDT, CDR2 YYEEEE. Trimming shortened V by 2 bases and J by 5 bases, and 12 bases separated the two germline ends. The CDR3 coding sequence is TGTGCCAGCAGCTTTGGGGGGTCCAGAGATACGCAGTATTTT. It codes for CASSFGGSRDTQYF.

This clonotype occurred a few times. One end of the junction is discordant with germline, which a read error may explain. This beta chain is an off-target read within a library intended for alpha chains, so its frequency means little. J is TRBJ1-3 and V is TRBV28; TRBD1 matches 10 bases. Germline CDR1 is MDHEN and CDR2 is SYDVKM. CDR3 length equals 14 residues. The CDR3 spells CANSRGQGTNTIYF. The DNA of the CDR3 is TGTGCCAACAGTCGGGGACAGGGGACTAACACCATATATTTT.

This clonotype was counted between two and nine times. Because this beta chain is a stray read in a library intended to capture alpha chains, its abundance should not be given much weight. The CDR3 bases are TGTGCCAGCAGCAGATCTAGCCGGGGGGACTCAGATACGCAGTATTTT. Protein: CASSRSSRGDSDTQYF. The chain combines TRBV5-4 with TRBJ2-3; the match to TRBD2 covers 7 bases. This CDR3 is 16 amino acids long. The V gene end was trimmed by 4 bases and the J gene end by 4 bases; junction bases not matched to a gene: 12. CDR1 and CDR2 (germline): SGHNT, YYREEE (reference sequence).

This clonotype has a count of ten or more. The library was designed around alpha chains, so this beta chain is a stray read whose abundance carries little weight. The rearrangement joins TRBV29-1 to TRBJ1-1, with D possibly TRBD1 on 6 matching bases. Trimming removed 7 bases from V and 6 bases from J, with 18 bases in between. The CDR3 covers 13 residues. Germline V gives CDR1 SQVTM, CDR2 ANQGSEA. CDR3 residues: CSGGRGGSAEAFF. CDR3 nucleotide sequence: TGCAGCGGCGGGCGAGGGGGATCCGCTGAAGCTTTCTTT.

In this sample, this clonotype turned up many times. In a library made to pick up alpha chains, this beta chain is a stray read with a size that means little. The chain combines TRBV4-2 with TRBJ2-3; tentatively, D is TRBD1 (6 bases). Germline V CDR1 and CDR2: LGHNA, YNFKEQ. The CDR3 contains 15 residues. Trimming removed 0 bases at V and 0 bases at J, with 7 bases between. CDR3 residues: CASSQDRGSTDTQYF. The CDR3 DNA follows: TGTGCCAGCAGCCAAGACAGGGGCAGCACAGATACGCAGTATTTT.

Remarks on this clonotype: This beta chain is a stray read from a library made for alpha chains; its abundance is not meaningful. The rearrangement joins TRBV7-9 to TRBJ2-1; 8 bases fit TRBD2. Trimming cost V 6 bases and J 2 bases; bases outside gene matches: 3. The germline CDR1 and CDR2 sequences are SEHNR and FQNEAQ (reference sequence). The CDR3 sequence is 14 residues long. The CDR3 DNA follows: TGTGCCAGCAGTAGCGGGAACACCTACAATGAGCAGTTCTTC. Protein: CASSSGNTYNEQFF.